These 24 T cell receptor beta chains share one sample of origin, sequenced in a study of regulatory T cells in long-lasting Graves disease. Time point noted: newly diagnosed GD, antithyroid drugs for less than 3 months. PBMC-extracted RNA yielded the TCR library. CDR3 regions were amplified by Arm-PCR using iRepertoire HTBI primers to build TCR beta libraries. Each CDR3 protein gets one entry after TCRdb re-called the multiplex PCR reads with MiXCR. The sample shows more than 350,000 distinct CDR3 sequences, under 15% of them seen only once. A further study also used this sample, focusing on T cells in Graves' hyperthyroidism and ophthalmopathy.

This specimen was peripheral blood mononuclear cells (PBMCs), taken at new diagnosis, from a patient treated with antithyroid drugs. These receptors all come from a woman aged 25-40 years with Graves disease.

This clonotype was found a few times. V is TRBV5-4 and J is TRBJ1-3; 9 bases agree with TRBD1. Unmatched junction bases numbered 3, after V lost 4 bases and J lost 7 bases. The CDR3 is 13 amino acids. Germline V gene lookup returns CDR1 SGHNT and CDR2 YYREEE (reference sequence). CDR3 nucleotide sequence: TGTGCCAGCAGCATGGACAGGGGCAACACCATATATTTT. Encoded protein: CASSMDRGNTIYF.

As to this clonotype: Possible read error: a much larger clone is one base away. The gene calls are TRBV18 and TRBJ2-3, with D unresolved. Near its end, the DNA agrees better with TRBJ2-1, so the J call may be wrong. Germline values: CDR1 KGHSH, CDR2 LQKENI. This CDR3 is 12 amino acids long. The CDR3 reads CASSSDGYEQFF. CDR3 sequence (DNA): TGTGCCAGCTCATCCGACGGCTACGAGCAGTTCTTC.

This clonotype occurred many times. This chain connects TRBV18 to TRBJ2-7; D might be TRBD1 (5 bases). The V and J ends lost 5 bases and 0 bases respectively, with 17 bases between them. The CDR3 runs to 16 residues. Germline V lookup: CDR1 KGHSH, CDR2 LQKENI. CDR3 sequence (DNA): TGTGCCAGCTCATCCTCGTCAGGGTCCCTCTCCTACGAGCAGTACTTC. Translating gives CASSSSSGSLSYEQYF.

The chain employs TRBV9 and TRBJ2-1; 8 positions match TRBD2. This CDR3 contains 15 residues. With 0 bases clipped from V and 8 bases from J, the junction kept 7 bases outside the gene matches. Germline values: CDR1 SGDLS, CDR2 YYNGEE. As DNA, the CDR3 is TGTGCCAGCAGCGTAGTCAGCGGGAGTGACTATGAGCAGTTCTTC. This gives the protein CASSVVSGSDYEQFF.

This clonotype occurred many times. The gene calls are TRBV27 and TRBJ1-6; 7 nucleotides match TRBD1. Per germline, CDR1 MNHEY and CDR2 SMNVEV (reference sequence). V dropped 4 bases and J dropped 9; count of bases not matched to a gene: 12. The length of the CDR3 is 16 residues. CDR3 region: CASSSTGDHEGSPLHF. CDR3 nucleotide sequence: TGTGCCAGCAGTTCAACAGGGGATCACGAGGGTTCACCCCTCCACTTT.

This clonotype was seen more than once but under ten times. The chain has TRBV19 and TRBJ2-2, with 10 bases identical to TRBD2. The CDR3 contains 17 residues. In germline, CDR1 is LNHDA, CDR2 SQIVND (reference sequence). J gave up 0 bases and V 6 bases, and 7 bases lay outside the gene matches. The chain's CDR3 is CASRGSGRTANTGELFF. The CDR3 DNA sequence: TGTGCCAGTAGGGGTAGCGGGAGGACGGCGAACACCGGGGAGCTGTTTTTT.

This sequence joins TRBV19 and TRBJ2-2; D is unclear. V gave up 3 bases and J gave up 6 bases, with 17 bases separating them. CDR1 LNHDA and CDR2 SQIVND come from the germline V gene (reference sequence). The CDR3 is 16 residues long. The CDR3 DNA sequence: TGTGCCAGTAGTATCCAATACAGCCCAAGGGCCGGGGAGCTGTTTTTT. It translates to CASSIQYSPRAGELFF.

The chain joins TRBV19 to TRBJ2-7, with 7 bases matching TRBD2. This CDR3 spans 13 amino acids. With 4 bases clipped from V and 2 bases from J, the junction kept 2 bases outside the gene matches. Germline V CDR1 and CDR2: LNHDA, SQIVND (reference sequence). CDR3: CASSKGRAYEQYF. The CDR3 DNA reads as TGTGCCAGTAGTAAGGGGAGGGCCTACGAGCAGTACTTC.

Ten or more counts support this clonotype. This sequence joins TRBV7-9 and TRBJ2-2, with 11 nucleotides matching TRBD1. CDR3 length: 17 residues. The germline V gene encodes CDR1 SEHNR and CDR2 FQNEAQ (reference sequence). V dropped 5 bases and J dropped 5; count of bases not matched to a gene: 10. Here the CDR3 reads CASSPRTGGEGTGELFF. For the CDR3, the DNA is TGTGCCAGCAGCCCAAGGACAGGGGGCGAAGGGACCGGGGAGCTGTTTTTT.

Many counts were recorded for this clonotype. The chain recombines TRBV5-1 with TRBJ2-1, with TRBD2 matching over 8 bases. The DNA matches TRBJ2-5 better at its end, which makes the J call doubtful. The CDR3 covers 15 residues. Germline values: CDR1 SGHRS, CDR2 YFSETQ. In DNA, the CDR3 is TGCGCCAGCAGCTTGGGAGCGGGAGCGGGAGAGACCCAGTACTTC. Translated: CASSLGAGAGETQYF.

The CDR3 region is CASRSGSRNTGELFF. CDR3 sequence (DNA): TGTGCCAGCAGAAGCGGGAGCCGGAACACCGGGGAGCTGTTTTTT. The chain couples TRBV7-2 to TRBJ2-2; the match to TRBD2 covers 8 bases. The CDR3 is 15 residues long. Losses at the gene ends were 6 bases for V and 1 base for J; bases not matched to a gene: 4. CDR1 and CDR2 from the germline V gene are SGHTA and FQGNSA.

Only a few counts were recorded for this clonotype. The genes are TRBV7-9 and TRBJ2-1; the D gene is possibly TRBD1 (7 bases). CDR3 length: 15 residues. Between the trimmed V and J ends, which lost 5 bases and 8 bases, there was a span of 19 bases. Looked up from germline, CDR1 is SEHNR and CDR2 is FQNEAQ (reference sequence). CDR3 DNA sequence: TGTGCCAGCAGCACCCAGCTGCAGGGGGAGGATGAGCAGTTCTTC. This gives the protein CASSTQLQGEDEQFF.

Concerning this clonotype itself: A much bigger clone sits one base away, suggesting this may be a read error. The chain links TRBV30 to TRBJ2-7; D call uncertain. Per germline, CDR1 GTSNPN and CDR2 SVGIG (reference sequence). The CDR3 runs to 13 residues. CDR3 loop: CAWRVQSSYEQYF. CDR3 DNA sequence: TGTGCCTGGCGTGTGCAGAGCTCCTACGAGCAGTACTTC.

This clonotype was seen at least ten times. V usage is TRBV3-1 and J usage is TRBJ2-3; D assignment may be TRBD1 or TRBD2 (6 bases each). V was shortened by 0 bases and J by 1 base, with 14 bases between the two germline ends. CDR3 size: 17 residues. Germline V gene sequence: CDR1 LGHDT, CDR2 YNNKEL (reference sequence). CDR3 sequence reads: CASSQDVGGGRTDTQYF. CDR3 in DNA: TGTGCCAGCAGCCAAGATGTAGGGGGAGGCCGCACAGATACGCAGTATTTT.

The rearrangement uses TRBV30 and TRBJ1-2; D remains ambiguous. This CDR3 contains 14 residues. Germline CDR1 GTSNPN, CDR2 SVGIG (reference sequence). Trimming removed 0 bases from V and 2 bases from J, with 10 bases in between. This CDR3 reads CAWSVRGWNYGYTF. CDR3 DNA sequence: TGTGCCTGGAGTGTACGGGGTTGGAACTATGGCTACACCTTC.

For this clonotype: With a much larger clone just one base away, this may be a read error. No conserved phenylalanine or tryptophan ends this CDR3, so it is likely a read error. This chain links TRBV3-1 with TRBJ2-4; 10 bases agree with TRBD2. The DNA end is a closer match to TRBJ2-1, so the J assignment may be wrong. The germline CDR1 and CDR2 sequences are LGHDT and YNNKEL (reference sequence). CDR3 length equals 17 residues. The CDR3 reads CASSAFRGLAGAHEQFS. The CDR3 region has the DNA TGTGCCAGCAGCGCATTCCGCGGGCTAGCGGGAGCCCACGAGCAGTTCTCC.

The chain joins TRBV3-1 to TRBJ2-3; 7 bases are a match to TRBD2. This CDR3 region has 15 residues. The V segment lost 3 bases and the J segment 0 bases; nucleotides outside the gene matches: 3. CDR1 and CDR2 from the germline V gene are LGHDT and YNNKEL (reference sequence). CDR3 in DNA: TGTGCCAGCAGCCAGCTAGCGGCTAGCACAGATACGCAGTATTTT. Residues: CASSQLAASTDTQYF.

This clonotype was seen repeatedly, ten times or more. The V call is TRBV6-1, the J call TRBJ1-5; unclear D gene. With 4 bases removed from V and 0 bases from J, the gap between germline ends came to 10 bases. This CDR3 spans 15 amino acids. Germline values: CDR1 MNHNS, CDR2 SASEGT. CDR3 DNA sequence: TGTGCCAGCAGTGTTGTCCAGTCTAGCAATCAGCCCCAGCATTTT. Translated: CASSVVQSSNQPQHF.

This clonotype was detected ten times or more. V usage is TRBV7-9 and J usage is TRBJ2-1; 7 nucleotides agree with TRBD1. This CDR3 is 12 amino acids long. Looked up from germline, CDR1 is SEHNR and CDR2 is FQNEAQ (reference sequence). The V gene end was trimmed by 0 bases and the J gene end by 16 bases; junction bases not matched to a gene: 6. Here the CDR3 reads CASSLAQGFCFF. The CDR3 nucleotides read TGTGCCAGCAGCTTAGCACAGGGGTTTTGCTTCTTC.

As concerns this clonotype: Likely a read error: the CDR3 ends without its conserved phenylalanine or tryptophan. The rearrangement links TRBV10-3 to TRBJ2-7, with 8 bases identical to TRBD2. The trim removed 0 bases at V and 2 bases at J, leaving 3 bases unmatched. The CDR3 covers 15 residues. Germline CDR1 and CDR2: ENHRY and SYGVKD. The CDR3 bases are TGTGCCATCAGTGAGTCTAGAGCGGGAGCCTACGAGCAGTACCTC. It yields the protein CAISESRAGAYEQYL.

This clonotype was counted a few times. A single base separates this from a much larger clone, so it may be a read error. The chain uses TRBV3-1 and TRBJ2-7; D gene unclear. The CDR3 runs 12 residues. Germline CDR1 reads LGHDT; CDR2 reads YNNKEL (reference sequence). The CDR3 region has the DNA TGTACCAGCAGTGGTGGGCTCCGTGAGGAGTACTTC. Its protein is CTSSGGLREEYF.

This clonotype showed up many times. V gene TRBV18 combines with J gene TRBJ1-6; D ambiguous. The CDR3 is made up of 14 amino acids. The ends were cut back, 3 bases at V and 7 bases at J, with 10 bases in the middle. Germline CDR1 and CDR2: KGHSH and LQKENI. The CDR3 protein is CASSPDPTNSPLHF. In DNA form, the CDR3 reads TGTGCCAGCTCACCGGATCCTACCAATTCACCCCTCCACTTT. Together with reference TRBV18 and TRBJ1-6, the CDR3 gives the full variable domain: NAGVMQNPRHLVRRRGQEARLRCSPMKGHSHVYWYRQLPEEGLKFMVYLQKENIIDESGMPKERFSAEFPKEGPSILRIQQVVRGDSAAYFCASSPDPTNSPLHFGNGTRLTVT.

A few counts support this clonotype. The chain recombines TRBV5-8 with TRBJ2-2; TRBD2 matches at 12 bases. Germline V CDR1 and CDR2: SGHTS, YDEGEE. After removal of 4 bases from V and 2 bases from J, the junction contained 6 bases not matched to a gene. The CDR3 spans 17 residues. The CDR3 DNA is TGTGCCAGCAGCCCCGGGACTAGCGGGCTCAACACCGGGGAGCTGTTTTTT. It yields the protein CASSPGTSGLNTGELFF.

This clonotype was found many times. The genes are TRBV11-2 and TRBJ2-3; TRBD2 matches at 7 bases. Trimming removed 3 bases from V and 6 bases from J; junction bases left unmatched: 15. Germline-derived CDR1 and CDR2 are SGHAT and FQNNGV. CDR3 length: 17 residues. The DNA of the CDR3 is TGTGCCAGCAGCTTGGGGGACTATCTCGGGAGAGGGGATACGCAGTATTTT. Its translation: CASSLGDYLGRGDTQYF.